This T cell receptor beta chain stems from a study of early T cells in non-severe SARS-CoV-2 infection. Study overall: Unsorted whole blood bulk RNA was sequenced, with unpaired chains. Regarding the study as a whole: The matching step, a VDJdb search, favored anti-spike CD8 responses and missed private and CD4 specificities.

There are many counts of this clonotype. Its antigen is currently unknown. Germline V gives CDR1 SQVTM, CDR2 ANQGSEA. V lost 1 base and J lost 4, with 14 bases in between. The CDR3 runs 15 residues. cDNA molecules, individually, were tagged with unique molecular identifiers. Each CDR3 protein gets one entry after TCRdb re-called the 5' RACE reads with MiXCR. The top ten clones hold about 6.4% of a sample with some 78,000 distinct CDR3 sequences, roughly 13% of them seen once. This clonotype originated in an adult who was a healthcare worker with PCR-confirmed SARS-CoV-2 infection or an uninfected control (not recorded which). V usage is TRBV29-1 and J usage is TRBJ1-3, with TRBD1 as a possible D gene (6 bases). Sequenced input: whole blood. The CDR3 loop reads CSVEVARGSGNTIYF. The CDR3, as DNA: TGCAGCGTTGAAGTCGCCAGGGGTTCCGGAAACACCATATATTTT.